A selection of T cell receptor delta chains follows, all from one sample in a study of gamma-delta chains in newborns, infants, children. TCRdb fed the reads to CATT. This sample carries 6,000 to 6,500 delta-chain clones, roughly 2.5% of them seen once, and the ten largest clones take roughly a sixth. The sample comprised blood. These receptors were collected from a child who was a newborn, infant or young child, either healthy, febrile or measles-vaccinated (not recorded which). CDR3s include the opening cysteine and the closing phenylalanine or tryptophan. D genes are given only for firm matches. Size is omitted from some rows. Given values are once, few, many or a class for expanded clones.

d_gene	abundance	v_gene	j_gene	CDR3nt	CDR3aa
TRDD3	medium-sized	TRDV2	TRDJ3	TGTGCCTGTGACACCGTACTGGGGGATACACGGGACACCCGACAGATGTTTTTC	CACDTVLGDTRDTRQMFF
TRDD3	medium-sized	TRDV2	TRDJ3	TGTGCCTGTGACCCTACTGGGGGACTAAGCTCCTGGGACACCCGACAGATGTTTTTC	CACDPTGGLSSWDTRQMFF
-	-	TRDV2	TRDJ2	TGTGCCTGTGACAACCTGGAGGCCCAGGCGACAGCACAACTCTTCTTT	CACDNLEAQATAQLFF
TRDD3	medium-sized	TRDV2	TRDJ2	TGTGCCTGTGACACCCTACTGGGGGATACGCAGTCAGCACAACTCTTCTTT	CACDTLLGDTQSAQLFF
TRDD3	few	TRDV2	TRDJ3	TGTGCCGGTGACACGCCGGGGGATACGAGCTCCTGGGACACCCGACAGATGTTTTTC	CAGDTPGDTSSWDTRQMFF
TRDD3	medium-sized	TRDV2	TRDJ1	TGTGCCTGTGACATACTGGGGGATACGCGCACCGATAAACTCATCTTT	CACDILGDTRTDKLIF
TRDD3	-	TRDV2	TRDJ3	TGTGCCTGTGACACGACTGGGGGATACGCAAGGAGCTCCCGGGACACCCGACAGATGTTTTTC	CACDTTGGYARSSRDTRQMFF
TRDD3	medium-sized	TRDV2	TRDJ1	TGTGCCTGTGACGCACTGGGGACCGATAAACTCATCTTT	CACDALGTDKLIF
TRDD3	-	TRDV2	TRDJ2	TGTGCCTGTGACACCGGAGGTCTGGGGGGAAGAGCTTTGACAGCGCAACTCTTCTTT	CACDTGGLGGRALTAQLFF
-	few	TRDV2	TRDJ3	TGTGCCTGTGACACCTGGGGGTCTTCAAGCTCCTGGGACACCCGACAGATGTTTTTC	CACDTWGSSSSWDTRQMFF
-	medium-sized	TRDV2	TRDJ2	TGTGCCTGTGACAGCTTGGGGGCTTCTTTGACAGCACAACTCTTCTTT	CACDSLGASLTAQLFF
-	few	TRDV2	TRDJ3	TGTGCCTGTGACACCGCAGGGACCTCCTGGGACACCCGACAGACGTTTTTC	CACDTAGTSWDTRQTFF
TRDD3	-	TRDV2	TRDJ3	TGTGCCTGTGACACCGCTGGGGGCCTCTCCTGGGGCACCCGACAGATGTTTTTC	CACDTAGGLSWGTRQMFF
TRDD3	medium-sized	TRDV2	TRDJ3	TGTGCCTGTGACATCCTGGGGGATACGAGCTCCTGGGACACCCGACAGATGTTTTTC	CACDILGDTSSWDTRQMFF
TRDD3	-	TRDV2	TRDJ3	TGTGCCTGTGACACCGCCGGTGGGGGATTTTCCTCCTGGGACACCCGACAGATGTTTTTC	CACDTAGGGFSSWDTRQMFF
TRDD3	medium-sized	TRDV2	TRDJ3	TGTGCCTGTGACACGACGGATACGAGCTCCTGGGACACCCGACAGATGTTTTTC	CACDTTDTSSWDTRQMFF
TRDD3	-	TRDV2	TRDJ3	TGTGCCTGTGGCTACGTACTGGGGGATACGCCGAGGTTCTCCTGGGACACCCGACAGATGTTTTTC	CACGYVLGDTPRFSWDTRQMFF
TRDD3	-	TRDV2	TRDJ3	TGTGCCTGTGGCACCGCGGAGGGATACACCTCCTGGGACACCCGACAGATGTTTTTC	CACGTAEGYTSWDTRQMFF
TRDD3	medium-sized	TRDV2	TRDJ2	TGTGCCTGTGACGTTATGGGGGATACGACAGCACAACTCTTCTTT	CACDVMGDTTAQLFF
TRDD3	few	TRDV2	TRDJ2	TGTGCCTGTGACTCTTACTGGGGGACACGCGAGGCAGCGGCACAACTCTTCTTT	CACDSYWGTREAAAQLFF
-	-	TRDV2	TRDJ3	TGTGCCTGTGACGTCCTACTGGGTTTGGAGGACACCCGACAGATGTTTTTC	CACDVLLGLEDTRQMFF
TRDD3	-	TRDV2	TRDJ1	TGTGCCTGTGACGTACTGGGGGTGTACACCGATAAACTCATCTTT	CACDVLGVYTDKLIF
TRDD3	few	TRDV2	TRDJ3	TGTGCCTGTGACAAACCGGGGGATACGAGCTCCTGGGACACCCGACAGATGTTTTTC	CACDKPGDTSSWDTRQMFF
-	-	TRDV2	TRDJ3	TGTGCCTGTGACACCGTGGGGGTTCAAGGAGTTTTCTCCTGGGACACCCGACAGATGTTTTTC	CACDTVGVQGVFSWDTRQMFF
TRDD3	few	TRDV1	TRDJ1	TGTGCTCTTGGGGAACCGGCCTCCTCGGATACTGGGGACACCGATAAACTCATCTTT	CALGEPASSDTGDTDKLIF
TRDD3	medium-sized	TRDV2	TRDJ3	TGTGCCTGTGACACCGGCTGGGGGATAAGGACCTGGGACACCCGACAGATGTTTTTC	CACDTGWGIRTWDTRQMFF
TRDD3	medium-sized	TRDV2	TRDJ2	TGTGCCTGTGACCCCGTACTGGGGGATACGAAGGCAGCACAACTCTTCTTT	CACDPVLGDTKAAQLFF
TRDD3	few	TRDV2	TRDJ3	TGTGCCTGTGATCTACTGGGGGATACGCGCAATTGGGACACCCGACAGATGTTTTTC	CACDLLGDTRNWDTRQMFF
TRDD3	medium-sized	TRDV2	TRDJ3	TGTGCCTGTGACACCGGCCCTTGGGGGATACGCTCCTGGGACACCCGACAGATGTTTTTC	CACDTGPWGIRSWDTRQMFF
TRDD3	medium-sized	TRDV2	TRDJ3	TGTGCCTGTGACACCCTGGGGGACCGACTATCCTGGGACACCCGACAGATGTTTTTC	CACDTLGDRLSWDTRQMFF
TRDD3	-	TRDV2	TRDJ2	TGTGCCTGTGACGCCGTACTGGGGGATACGCCAGCACAACTCTTCTTT	CACDAVLGDTPAQLFF
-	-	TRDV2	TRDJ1	TGTGCCTGTGGAGCGCTGGGGCCAATGGGTTATAAACTCATCTTT	CACGALGPMGYKLIF
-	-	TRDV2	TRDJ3	TGTGCCTGTGACACTACTGGTAGCTCCTGGGACACCCGACAGATGTTTTTC	CACDTTGSSWDTRQMFF
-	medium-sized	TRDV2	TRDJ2	TGTGCCTGTGACGCCTTACTGGGGACAGCACAACTCTTCTTT	CACDALLGTAQLFF
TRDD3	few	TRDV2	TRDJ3	TGTGCCTGTGACACCGTACTGGGGGATACGCAGGCCCGCTCCTGGGACACCCGACAGATGTTTTTC	CACDTVLGDTQARSWDTRQMFF
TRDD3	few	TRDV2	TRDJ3	TGTGCCTGTGACACAGTACTGGGGGACAACACCTGGGACACCCGACAGATGTTTTTC	CACDTVLGDNTWDTRQMFF
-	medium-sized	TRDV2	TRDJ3	TGTGCCTGTGACACCGTACTGGACTCCTGGGACACCCGACAGATGTTTTTC	CACDTVLDSWDTRQMFF
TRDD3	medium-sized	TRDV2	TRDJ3	TGTGCCTGTGACACCTGGGGGATACGAAGCTCCTGGGACACCCGACAGATGTTTTTC	CACDTWGIRSSWDTRQMFF
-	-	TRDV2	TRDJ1	TGTGCCTGTGACACCGTCGGGGGGTACACCGATAAACTCATCTTT	CACDTVGGYTDKLIF
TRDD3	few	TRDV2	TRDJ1	TGTGCCTGTGACACGCTGGGGGATACGGGGAACACCGATAAACTCATCTTT	CACDTLGDTGNTDKLIF
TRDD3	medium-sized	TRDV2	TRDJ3	TGTGCCTGTGACACCTTACTGGGGGAAATCTGGGACACCCGACAGATGTTTTTC	CACDTLLGEIWDTRQMFF
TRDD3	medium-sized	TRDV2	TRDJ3	TGTGCCTGTGACTTTACTGGGGGATACGACGTCCGCTGGGACACCCGACAGATGTTTTTC	CACDFTGGYDVRWDTRQMFF
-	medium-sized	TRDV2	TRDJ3	TGTGCCTGTGACACCGTCAGGGGATTCTGGGACACCCGACAGATGTTTTTC	CACDTVRGFWDTRQMFF
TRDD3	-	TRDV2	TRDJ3	TGTGCCTGTGACAATTTACTGGGGGCCCGAACCCACTCCTGGGACACCCGACAGATGTTTTTC	CACDNLLGARTHSWDTRQMFF
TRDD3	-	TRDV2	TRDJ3	TGTGCCCGTGACCCTGTCTCTACTGGGGGAACAAGCTCCTGGGACACCCGACAGATGTTTTTC	CARDPVSTGGTSSWDTRQMFF
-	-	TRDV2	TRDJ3	TGTGCCTGTGACGAACCTGGCTCCTGGGACACCCGACAGATGTTTTTC	CACDEPGSWDTRQMFF
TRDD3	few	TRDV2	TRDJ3	TGTGCCTGTGACACGCTGGGGGATACGGGCTCCTGGGACACCCGACAGATGTTTTTC	CACDTLGDTGSWDTRQMFF
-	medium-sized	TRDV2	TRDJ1	TGTGCCTGTGACAAATGGGGAATACGCGATAAACTCATCTTT	CACDKWGIRDKLIF
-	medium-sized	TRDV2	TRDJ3	TGTGCCTGTGACACGTTGGGAGAACGCTCCTGGGACACCCGACAGATGTTTTTC	CACDTLGERSWDTRQMFF
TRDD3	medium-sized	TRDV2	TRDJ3	TGTGCCTGTGACATCGCTACTGGGGGATACAGCTCCTGGGACACCCGACAGATGTTTTTC	CACDIATGGYSSWDTRQMFF
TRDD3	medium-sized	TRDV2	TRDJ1	TGTGCCTGTGACATACTGGGGGATGAAGATAAACTCATCTTT	CACDILGDEDKLIF
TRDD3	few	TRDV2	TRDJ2	TGTGCCTGTGACACACTGGGGGAAGCCTTGACAACACAACTCTTCTTT	CACDTLGEALTTQLFF
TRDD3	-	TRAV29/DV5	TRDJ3	TGTGCAGCAAATACTGGGGGATACCCGAGATCCTGGGACACCCGACAGATGTTTTTC	CAANTGGYPRSWDTRQMFF
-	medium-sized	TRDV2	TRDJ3	TGTGCCTGTGACACCCTCAGCTCCTGGGACACCCGACAGATGTTTTTC	CACDTLSSWDTRQMFF
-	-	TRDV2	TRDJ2	TGTGCCTGTGACACCGTGGGGGCCCCTCTGTCGGCACAACTCTTCTTT	CACDTVGAPLSAQLFF